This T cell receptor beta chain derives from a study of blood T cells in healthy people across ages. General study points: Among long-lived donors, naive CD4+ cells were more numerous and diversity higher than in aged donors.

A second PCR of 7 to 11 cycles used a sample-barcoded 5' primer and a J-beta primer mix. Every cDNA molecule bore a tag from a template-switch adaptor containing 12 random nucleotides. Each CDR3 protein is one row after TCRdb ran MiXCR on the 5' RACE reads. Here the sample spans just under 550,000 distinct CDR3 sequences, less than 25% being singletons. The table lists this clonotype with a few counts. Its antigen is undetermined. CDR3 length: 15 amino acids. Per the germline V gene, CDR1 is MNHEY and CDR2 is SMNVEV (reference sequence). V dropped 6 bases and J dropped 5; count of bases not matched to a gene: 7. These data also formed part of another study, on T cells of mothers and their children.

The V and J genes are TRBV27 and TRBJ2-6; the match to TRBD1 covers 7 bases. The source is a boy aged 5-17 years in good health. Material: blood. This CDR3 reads CASSHTTGRANVLTF. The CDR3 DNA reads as TGTGCCAGCAGCCACACGACAGGGAGGGCCAACGTCCTGACTTTC.